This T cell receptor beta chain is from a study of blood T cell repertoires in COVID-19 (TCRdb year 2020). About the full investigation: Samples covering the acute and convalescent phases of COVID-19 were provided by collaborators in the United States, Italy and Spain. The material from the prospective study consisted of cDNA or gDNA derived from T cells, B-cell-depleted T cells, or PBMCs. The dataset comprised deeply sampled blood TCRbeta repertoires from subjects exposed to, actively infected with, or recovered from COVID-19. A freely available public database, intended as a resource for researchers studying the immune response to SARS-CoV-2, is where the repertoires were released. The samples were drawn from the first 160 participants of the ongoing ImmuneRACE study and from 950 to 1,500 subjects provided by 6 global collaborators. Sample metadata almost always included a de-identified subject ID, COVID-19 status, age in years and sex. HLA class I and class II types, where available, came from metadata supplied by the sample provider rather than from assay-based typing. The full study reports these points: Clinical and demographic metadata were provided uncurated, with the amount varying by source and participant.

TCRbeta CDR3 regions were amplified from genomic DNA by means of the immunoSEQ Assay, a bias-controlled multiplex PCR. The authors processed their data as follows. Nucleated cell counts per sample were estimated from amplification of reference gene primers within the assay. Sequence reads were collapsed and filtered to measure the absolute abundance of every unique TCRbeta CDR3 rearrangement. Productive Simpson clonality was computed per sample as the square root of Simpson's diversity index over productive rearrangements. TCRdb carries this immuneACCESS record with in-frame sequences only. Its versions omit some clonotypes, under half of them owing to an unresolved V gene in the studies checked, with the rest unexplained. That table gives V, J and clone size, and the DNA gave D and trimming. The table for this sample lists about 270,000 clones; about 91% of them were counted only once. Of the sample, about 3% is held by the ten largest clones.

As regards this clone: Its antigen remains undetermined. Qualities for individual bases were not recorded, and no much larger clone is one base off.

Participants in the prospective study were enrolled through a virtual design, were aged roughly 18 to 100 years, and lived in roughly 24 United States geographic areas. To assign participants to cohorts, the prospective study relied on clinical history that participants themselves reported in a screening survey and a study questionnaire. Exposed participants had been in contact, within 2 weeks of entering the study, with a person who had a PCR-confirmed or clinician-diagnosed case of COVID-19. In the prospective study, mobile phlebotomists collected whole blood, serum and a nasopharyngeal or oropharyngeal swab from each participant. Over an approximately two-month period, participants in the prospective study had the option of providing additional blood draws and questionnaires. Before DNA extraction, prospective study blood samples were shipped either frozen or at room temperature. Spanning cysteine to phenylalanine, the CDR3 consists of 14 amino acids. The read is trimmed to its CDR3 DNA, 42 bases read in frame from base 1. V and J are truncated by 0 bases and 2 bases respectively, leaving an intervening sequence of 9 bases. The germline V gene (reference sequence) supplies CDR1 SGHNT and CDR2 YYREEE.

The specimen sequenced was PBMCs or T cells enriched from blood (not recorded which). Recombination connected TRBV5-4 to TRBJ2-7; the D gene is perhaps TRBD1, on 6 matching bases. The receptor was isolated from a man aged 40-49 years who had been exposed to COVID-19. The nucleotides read TGTGCCAGCAGCTTGGCTGGACAGCCCTACGAGCAGTACTTC. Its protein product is CASSLAGQPYEQYF.